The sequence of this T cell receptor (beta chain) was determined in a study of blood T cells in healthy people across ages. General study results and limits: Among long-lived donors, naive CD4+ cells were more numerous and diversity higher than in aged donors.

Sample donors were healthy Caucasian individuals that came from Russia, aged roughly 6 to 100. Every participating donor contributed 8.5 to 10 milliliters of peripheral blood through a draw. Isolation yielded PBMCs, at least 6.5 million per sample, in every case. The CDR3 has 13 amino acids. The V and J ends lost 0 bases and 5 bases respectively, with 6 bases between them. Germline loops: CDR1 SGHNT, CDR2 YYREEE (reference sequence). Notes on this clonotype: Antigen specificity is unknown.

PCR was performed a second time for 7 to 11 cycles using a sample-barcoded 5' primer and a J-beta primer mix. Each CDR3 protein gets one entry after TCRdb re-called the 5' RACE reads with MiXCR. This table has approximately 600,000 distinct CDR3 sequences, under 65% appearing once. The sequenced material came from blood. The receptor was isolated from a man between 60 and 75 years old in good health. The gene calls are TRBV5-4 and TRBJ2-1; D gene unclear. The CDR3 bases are TGTGCCAGCAGCTTGGATCAGGACAATGAGCAGTTCTTC. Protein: CASSLDQDNEQFF.